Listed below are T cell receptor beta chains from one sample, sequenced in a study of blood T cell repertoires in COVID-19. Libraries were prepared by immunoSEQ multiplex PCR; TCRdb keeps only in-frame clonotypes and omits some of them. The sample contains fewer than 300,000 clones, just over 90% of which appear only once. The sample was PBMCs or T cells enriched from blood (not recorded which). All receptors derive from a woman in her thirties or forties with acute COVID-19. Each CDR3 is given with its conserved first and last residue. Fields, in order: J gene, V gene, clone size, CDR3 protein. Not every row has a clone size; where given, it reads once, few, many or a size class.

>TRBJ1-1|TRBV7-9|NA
CATNQGATEAFF
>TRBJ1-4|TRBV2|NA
CASGRTGGEGEKLFF
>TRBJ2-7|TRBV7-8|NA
CASSSGTGGYEQYF
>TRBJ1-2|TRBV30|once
CAWSVRTIGTGTGAHRGYTF
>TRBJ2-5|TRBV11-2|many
CASSLGDRGEETQYF
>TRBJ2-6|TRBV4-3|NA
CASSQDGGAGANVLTF
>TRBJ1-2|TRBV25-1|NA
CASSGGTGYGYTF
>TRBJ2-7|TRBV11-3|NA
CASSLGTGGVRGTYEQYF
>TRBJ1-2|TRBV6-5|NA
CASSYSRRGYGYTF
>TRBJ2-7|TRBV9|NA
CASSVGASGSYEQYF
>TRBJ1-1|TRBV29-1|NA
CSVWQGARTEAFF
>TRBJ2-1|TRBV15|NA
CATSRASIAGATLDEQFF
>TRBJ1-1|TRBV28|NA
CASSLRGPRATEAFF
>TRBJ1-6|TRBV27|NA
CASSSSTGGPYNSPLHF
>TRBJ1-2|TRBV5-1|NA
CASSLEGTGSFYGYTF
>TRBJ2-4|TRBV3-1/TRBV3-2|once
CASSQDLGGWNKNIQYF
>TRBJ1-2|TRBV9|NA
CASSRGGAWNYGYTF
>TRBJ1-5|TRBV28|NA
CASGRQPQHF
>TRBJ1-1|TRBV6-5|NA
CASSYRSTGAGTEAFF
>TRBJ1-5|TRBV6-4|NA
CATQRTGTNQPQHF
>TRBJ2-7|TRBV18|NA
CASSTLESSYEQYF
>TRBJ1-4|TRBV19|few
CASGRGAWEKLFF
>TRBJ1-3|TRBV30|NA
CAWKAESSGNTIYF
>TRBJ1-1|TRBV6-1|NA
CASSDLDRVSTEAFF
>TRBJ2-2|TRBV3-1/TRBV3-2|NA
CASSPTGRTNTGELFF
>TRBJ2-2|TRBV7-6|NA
CASSPLYTGELFF
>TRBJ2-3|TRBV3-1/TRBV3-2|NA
CASSQVTGAGGRIGDTDTQYF
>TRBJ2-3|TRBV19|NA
CASSPWAESTQYF
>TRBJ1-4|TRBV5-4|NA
CASSPGYGGGSTNEKLFF
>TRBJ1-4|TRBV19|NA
CASSGTAATNEKLFF
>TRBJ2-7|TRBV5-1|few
CASSTSIAGGTYEQYF
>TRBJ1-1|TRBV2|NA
CASARDRVGPF
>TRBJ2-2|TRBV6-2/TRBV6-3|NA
CASSYSLGQGAVNTGELFF
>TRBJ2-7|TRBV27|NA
CASSFLGQGSSYEQYF
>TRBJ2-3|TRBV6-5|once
CASTGDTQYF
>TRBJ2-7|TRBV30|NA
CAWSLGQGGYEQYF
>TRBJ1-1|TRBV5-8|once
CASSSQESEAFF
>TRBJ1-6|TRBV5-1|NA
CASSLGEPGRNSPLHF
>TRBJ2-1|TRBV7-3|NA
CASSLMTGYGQFF
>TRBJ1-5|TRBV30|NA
CAWQGQGSNQPQHF
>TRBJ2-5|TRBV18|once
CASSNGVQETQYF
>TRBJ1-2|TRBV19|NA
CASHRGQGREGNGYTF
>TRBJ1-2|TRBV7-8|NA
CASSLGGQGASGYTF
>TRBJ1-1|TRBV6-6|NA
CASSSTATPNTEAFF
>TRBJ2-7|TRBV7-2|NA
CASSFVRGPGSEQYF
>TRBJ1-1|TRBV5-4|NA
CASSFQQRNTEAFF
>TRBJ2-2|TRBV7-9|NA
CASSLTGAAGELFF
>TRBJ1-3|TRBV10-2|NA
CASSFGGTGNTIYF
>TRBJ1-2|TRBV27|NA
CASSSSGGNYGYTF
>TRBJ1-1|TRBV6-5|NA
CASKRELADTEAFF
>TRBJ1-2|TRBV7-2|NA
CASSLVQFYGYTF
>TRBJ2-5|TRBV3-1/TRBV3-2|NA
CASSLRGAGSGETQYF
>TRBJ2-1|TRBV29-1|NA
CSSRRRDRGDNEQFF
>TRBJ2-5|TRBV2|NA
CASSDHRGVTTQYF
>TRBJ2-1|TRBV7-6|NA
CASSFGFREIGNEQFF